This T cell receptor (beta chain) was obtained from a study of response to subunit inactivated influenza vaccine. Study results and caveats: Seasonal influenza vaccination, on each occasion, was suggested by the authors to recruit few new T cells.

V lost 2 bases and J lost 2; bases outside the gene matches: 5. The CDR3 covers 15 residues. Germline V gene lookup returns CDR1 MGHRA and CDR2 YSYEKL. A note on this clonotype: Antigen: not known.

TCRdb reprocessed the RT-PCR reads with MiXCR, giving one entry per CDR3 protein. Of some 850,000 distinct CDR3 sequences listed, 15% to 20% are singletons. Material: PBMCs from blood, obtained roughly 5 days after vaccination. The source of this sequence is a man aged 45-65 years who received an inactivated influenza vaccine. The chain joins TRBV4-1 to TRBJ2-7; 8 bases are shared with TRBD1. The CDR3 loop reads CASSQLDRATYEQYF. CDR3 coding DNA: TGCGCCAGCAGCCAACTGGACAGGGCCACCTACGAGCAGTACTTC.